This paragraph covers one TCR beta chain sequence. This clonotype appeared a few times. What antigen it recognizes has not been identified. Base-call qualities are not available, and no considerably larger clone is one nucleotide away. Instead of sorted cells or RNA, genomic DNA extracted from peripheral blood served as the source for amplifying TCR beta rearrangements. This entry comes from a study of T cell repertoires in aging, cancer and after chemotherapy (dated by TCRdb to the late 2010s). Regarding the study in general: Donors spanned six age groups from 30 or younger to 70 or older, with at least three individuals per group. The full dataset contained approximately 9.6 million TCR reads. Paired pre- and post-chemotherapy samples in the hematological group came from chronic lymphocytic leukemia patients treated with fludarabine- or bendamustine-based regimens. A cohort of roughly 220 cancer patients (94 with hematological and approximately 120 with solid cancers) was assembled, and fewer than 100 healthy donors were included as a reference group. The study profiled peripheral blood TCR beta repertoires from healthy donors and cancer patients to examine immunoaging and T cell reconstitution after chemotherapy.

Multiplex touch-down PCR with a mixed TRB-A/B primer pool was used to amplify rearranged TRB sequences covering the V, D and J segments. Illumina adapters and sample indices were attached to the amplicons in two consecutive PCR reactions using Phusion HS II polymerase. After gel purification with the NucleoSpin Gel and PCR Clean-up kit, the amplicons were checked using Qubit and an Agilent 2100 Bioanalyzer. The libraries were sequenced on an Illumina MiSeq with 600-cycle, single-indexed, paired-end runs. The paper's data handling went like this. TRB sequences were processed with MiXCR versions 2.12 and 3.0.5. Each unique CDR3 nucleotide sequence was treated as one clone, and only productive sequences with two or more reads were kept. Shannon diversity, evenness, clonality (one minus evenness), and alpha-parameterized diversity profiles from alpha 0 to 5 were included as repertoire metrics. Generation probabilities of clones in paired pre- and post-chemotherapy samples were computed with the IGoR algorithm. TCRdb itself trimmed the public reads at Q25 with fastp, ran MiXCR and retained productive beta chains. Each entry merges the rows of one CDR3 protein and shows their most common DNA and genes. These V and J calls originate from TCRdb's pipeline instead of the authors' own analysis. This sample gives roughly 8,600 distinct CDR3 sequences in total; 20% to 25% of them show up just once. Less than 3.5% of the sample is in the top ten clones.

The paper's findings and limits, for the study overall: In healthy donors, the drop in TCR diversity with age came mainly from a loss of richness, whereas in cancer patients a loss of evenness also played a part. Compared with age-matched healthy donors, untreated patients with hematological or solid cancers had significantly lower TCR diversity and higher clonality in blood. According to the authors, the repertoire data do not allow conclusions to be drawn about immunological memory after chemotherapy. Lymphoid organ infiltration was present in hematological cancer patients, and this infiltration may itself impair thymic emigration or peripheral T cell expansion. Median generation probability increased over the chemotherapy interval in both cancer cohorts, suggesting repertoire reconstitution through rebound thymic output.

V and J are truncated by 2 bases and 5 bases respectively, leaving an intervening sequence of 13 bases. Including the terminal cysteine and phenylalanine, the CDR3 comprises 15 residues. Kept here is only the CDR3 DNA, which spans 45 bases and is read in frame from base 1. The chain was built from TRBV12-3 or TRBV12-4 and TRBJ1-5, with no reliable assignment of the D segment. The receptor's source is a human donor with a blood cancer. The material sequenced was blood. The CDR3 sequence is CASSLTVFSYQPQHF. The DNA sequence follows: TGTGCCAGCAGTTTAACCGTGTTTTCGTATCAGCCCCAGCATTTT.